This TCR beta chain derives from a study of regulatory T cells in long-lasting Graves disease. Combining iRepertoire HTBI primers with Arm-PCR of CDR3 regions, the authors built TCR beta libraries. Authors' methods: Across samples, 62 TRBV and some 14 TRBJ segments were found. TCRdb re-derived calls from the multiplex PCR reads in MiXCR, one entry per CDR3 protein. These V and J calls are TCRdb output, not the study's own analysis. The repertoire holds hundreds of thousands of distinct CDR3 sequences, with 15% as singletons. Time point: newly diagnosed GD, antithyroid drugs for less than 3 months. Isolated PBMC RNA provided the starting material for the TCR library. This clonotype was detected many times. V dropped 2 bases and J dropped 9; count of bases not matched to a gene: 10. This CDR3 is built from 15 residues. The V gene's germline CDR1 is SGHDN and CDR2 FVKESK. This sample also belongs to another study, concerning T cells in Graves' hyperthyroidism and ophthalmopathy.

This rearrangement joins TRBV14 to TRBJ2-1; 7 positions agree with TRBD2. The material sequenced was peripheral blood mononuclear cells (PBMCs), taken at new diagnosis, from a patient treated with antithyroid drugs. The receptor's source is a woman between 35 and 50 years old with Graves disease. CDR3 region: CASSQRLAGDLEQFF. The DNA of the CDR3 is TGTGCCAGCAGCCAAAGACTGGCGGGAGATCTTGAGCAGTTCTTC.